This TCR beta chain stems from a study of T cell changes during pregnancy in multiple sclerosis (dated by TCRdb to the late 2010s). For context, the study as a whole: In women with multiple sclerosis, the researchers looked at how the T cell repertoire shifted as pregnancy progressed.

From the germline V gene, CDR1 is MDHEN and CDR2 is SYDVKM. The CDR3, from cysteine to phenylalanine, totals 15 residues. This entry keeps only the CDR3 DNA: 45 bases, framed from base 1. The germline V end is reduced by 2 bases and the J end by 3 bases; junction bases left unmatched: 5. A word on this clone: Its antigen has not been determined. Per-base qualities were not stored, and no clone one base away is much larger.

The method behind the library was the immunoSEQ multiplex PCR assay. TCRdb took over this immuneACCESS table, retaining in-frame rearrangements with V and J assigned. Such tables are incomplete; in checked studies, under half of the missing clones stem from an unresolved V gene, and the remainder is unexplained. Within this sample are some 100,000 clones, with about 90% of them counted one time only. The ten largest clones capture less than 2% of the sample. The chain is encoded by TRBV28 joined to TRBJ2-7; the central 9 bases match TRBD1. The receptor comes from a female donor with multiple sclerosis, enrolled in a pregnancy study. The sequencing used peripheral blood, collected after pregnancy. The DNA sequence is given as TGTGCCAGCAGTTTACTGACAGGGGGGATCTACGAGCAGTACTTC. It is translated as CASSLLTGGIYEQYF.